This T cell receptor beta chain was found in a study of T cells in Graves' hyperthyroidism and ophthalmopathy. Broader study findings: It was a median 6.5 months before onset that the model predicted ophthalmopathy.

This clonotype has a count of ten or more. Its antigen is undetermined. Researchers took RNA transcripts and amplified the TCR beta CDR3 regions from them. Using the HTBI primer set, a first-round RT-PCR was run on the TCR CDR3. Each CDR3 protein is one row after TCRdb ran MiXCR on the multiplex PCR reads. The data hold around 450,000 distinct CDR3 sequences, with around 16% observed a single time. CDR1 is SNHLY and CDR2 is FYNNEI in the germline V gene. The CDR3 runs to 14 residues. V was clipped by 5 bases and J by 5 bases, with 16 bases between them. The gene calls are TRBV2 and TRBJ2-7; no clear D gene. The receptor was isolated from a woman in her late teens or twenties with Graves' hyperthyroidism. The sequencing sample was made of blood. CDR3 loop: CASSRILRSDEQYF. CDR3 sequence (DNA): TGTGCCAGCAGTAGGATCCTCCGGTCGGACGAGCAGTACTTC. The full variable domain, completed using reference TRBV2 and TRBJ2-7, is EPEVTQTPSHQVTQMGQEVILRCVPISNHLYFYWYRQILGQKVEFLVSFYNNEISEKSEIFDDQFSVERPDGSNFTLKIRSTKLEDSAMYFCASSRILRSDEQYFGPGTRLTVT.